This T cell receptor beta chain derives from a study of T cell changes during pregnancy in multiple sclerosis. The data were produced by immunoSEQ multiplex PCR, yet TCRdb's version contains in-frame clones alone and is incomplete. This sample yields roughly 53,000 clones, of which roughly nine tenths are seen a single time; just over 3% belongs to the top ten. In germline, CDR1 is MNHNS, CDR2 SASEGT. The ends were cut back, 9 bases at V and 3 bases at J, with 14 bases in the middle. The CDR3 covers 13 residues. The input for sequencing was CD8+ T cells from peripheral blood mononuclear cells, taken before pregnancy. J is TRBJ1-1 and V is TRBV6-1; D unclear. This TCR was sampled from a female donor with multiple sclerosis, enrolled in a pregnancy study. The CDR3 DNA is TGTGCCAGTTCGGACTGGGTCGACACTGAAGCTTTCTTT. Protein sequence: CASSDWVDTEAFF.